One and the same sample provided the 13 T cell receptor beta chains below, sequenced in a study of blood T cell repertoires in COVID-19 (dated by TCRdb to 2018 to 2021). Library preparation used the immunoSEQ multiplex PCR assay. TCRdb took over this immuneACCESS table, retaining in-frame rearrangements with V and J assigned. Such tables are incomplete; in checked studies, under half of the missing clones stem from an unresolved V gene, and the remainder is unexplained. The sample yields roughly 160,000 clones; roughly 90% were counted once. Jointly, the top ten make up around 5% of the sample. The material sequenced was peripheral blood. Every receptor here comes from a man younger than 30 with COVID-19, enrolled during active disease.

The chain uses TRBV2 and TRBJ1-2; the D is unclear. There are 12 residues in the CDR3. In germline, CDR1 is SNHLY, CDR2 FYNNEI. Trimming stripped 4 bases from V and 8 bases from J, with 11 bases between. This CDR3 is CASSGRREGYTF. DNA for the CDR3: TGTGCCAGCAGTGGAAGGAGGGAGGGCTACACCTTC. The variable domain in full, completed from reference TRBV2 and TRBJ1-2, reads EPEVTQTPSHQVTQMGQEVILRCVPISNHLYFYWYRQILGQKVEFLVSFYNNEISEKSEIFDDQFSVERPDGSNFTLKIRSTKLEDSAMYFCASSGRREGYTFGSGTRLTVV.

The V call is TRBV27, the J call TRBJ2-2; TRBD2 matches 8 bases. Germline V gives CDR1 MNHEY, CDR2 SMNVEV (reference sequence). With V trimmed by 8 bases and J by 6 bases, 20 bases remained unmatched. The CDR3 spans 18 residues. The CDR3 is CASGGGPGQQIIAGELFF. CDR3 coding DNA: TGTGCCAGCGGCGGGGGGCCGGGACAACAAATTATCGCCGGGGAGCTGTTTTTT.

The chain joins TRBV4-2 to TRBJ2-7; D is possibly TRBD2 (6 bases). Deletions cut 1 base from V and 2 bases from J, with 15 bases between. Germline V gene lookup returns CDR1 LGHNA and CDR2 YNFKEQ. The length of the CDR3 is 16 residues. The CDR3 loop is CASSQVGGVGTYEQYF. The DNA for the CDR3 is TGTGCCAGCAGCCAAGTAGGAGGGGTGGGCACCTACGAGCAGTACTTC.

The V and J genes are TRBV30 and TRBJ1-2, with TRBD1 matching over 8 bases. J lost 4 bases, V lost 3 bases, and 7 bases had no gene match. CDR1 and CDR2 (germline): GTSNPN, SVGIG (reference sequence). This CDR3 has 14 residues. The CDR3 DNA is TGTGCCTGGAGCGAAAACAGGGGGATCTATGGCTACACCTTC. This translates into CAWSENRGIYGYTF. Full variable domain (outside the CDR3, taken from reference TRBV30 and TRBJ1-2): SQTIHQWPATLVQPVGSPLSLECTVEGTSNPNLYWYRQAAGRGLQLLFYSVGIGQISSEVPQNLSASRPQDRQFILSSKKLLLSDSGFYLCAWSENRGIYGYTFGSGTRLTVV.

The chain combines TRBV9 with TRBJ2-6; TRBD2 is a possible D gene (5 bases). Germline lookup yields CDR1 SGDLS and CDR2 YYNGEE. The CDR3 length is 15 residues. Trimming removed 2 bases at V and 3 bases at J, with 9 bases between. The CDR3 DNA is TGTGCCAGCAGCGTTGAGGGATTTGGGGCCAACGTCCTGACTTTC. Protein: CASSVEGFGANVLTF.

The rearrangement links TRBV14 to TRBJ2-1; the D gene is possibly TRBD2 (6 bases). Trimming shortened V by 3 bases and J by 9 bases, and 18 bases separated the two germline ends. The CDR3 covers 15 residues. The germline V gene encodes CDR1 SGHDN and CDR2 FVKESK. CDR3 sequence (DNA): TGTGCCAGCAGCCAGAGCGGGTTCGATTGGGGTGAGCAGTTCTTC. Amino acid sequence: CASSQSGFDWGEQFF.

This chain uses TRBV7-8 with TRBJ2-7; D call uncertain. The CDR3 consists of 13 residues. Trimming shortened V by 4 bases and J by 2 bases, and 9 bases separated the two germline ends. Germline V gene sequence: CDR1 SGHVS, CDR2 FQNEAQ. DNA for the CDR3: TGTGCCAGCAGCTACGACTTTACCTACGAGCAGTACTTC. This sequence encodes CASSYDFTYEQYF.

The rearrangement uses TRBV7-3 and TRBJ2-1, with 10 bases identical to TRBD2. The CDR3 contains 15 residues. The V gene's germline CDR1 is SGHTA and CDR2 FQGTGA. The V and J ends lost 5 bases and 6 bases, in that order; junction bases with no gene match: 7. CDR3 in DNA: TGTGCCAGCAGCCTACTAGCGGGAATCACCAATGAGCAGTTCTTC. Translating it yields CASSLLAGITNEQFF.

This rearrangement joins TRBV5-1 to TRBJ1-1; D is undetermined. V lost 0 bases to trimming and J lost 7 bases, with 7 bases between them. From germline, CDR1 is SGHRS and CDR2 YFSETQ. The CDR3 is 12 residues long. The CDR3 nucleotides read TGCGCCAGCAGCTTGGGTGGACTTGAAGCTTTCTTT. This sequence encodes CASSLGGLEAFF.

V is TRBV28 and J is TRBJ2-7, with 9 nucleotides matching TRBD1. The CDR3 runs to 12 residues. V was clipped by 3 bases and J by 10 bases; unmatched bases: 4. Germline lookup yields CDR1 MDHEN and CDR2 SYDVKM. CDR3 region: CASSFLDRGQYF. The CDR3 DNA sequence: TGTGCCAGCAGTTTTCTGGACAGGGGTCAGTACTTC.

This clone was picked up one time. V is TRBV19 and J is TRBJ1-2, with TRBD1 as a possible D gene (6 bases). Trimming pared 4 bases from V and 4 bases from J, leaving 16 bases between. Germline CDR1 and CDR2: LNHDA and SQIVND (reference sequence). The CDR3 length is 15 residues. As DNA, the CDR3 is TGTGCCAGTAGTAGAACCGGGACATACACCTATGGCTACACCTTC. Protein product: CASSRTGTYTYGYTF.

The sample holds a few counts of this clone. The chain uses TRBV6-5 and TRBJ1-3, with 7 bases identical to TRBD1. The CDR3 is 14 residues long. Germline V gene data show CDR1 as MNHEY and CDR2 as SVGAGI. The V segment lost 5 bases and the J segment 4 bases; nucleotides outside the gene matches: 5. This CDR3 reads CASSTRQGGNTIYF. CDR3 sequence (DNA): TGTGCCAGCAGTACCCGACAGGGCGGAAACACCATATATTTT.

This clone was seen only a few times. This chain joins TRBV30 and TRBJ2-3; tentative D call: TRBD2 (6 bases). The germline CDR1 and CDR2 sequences are GTSNPN and SVGIG (reference sequence). The CDR3 loop spans 12 amino acids. V gave up 2 bases and J gave up 8 bases, with 11 bases separating them. DNA for the CDR3: TGTGCCTGGAGTTCCGGGGGAGTTACGCAGTATTTT. Translating gives CAWSSGGVTQYF.